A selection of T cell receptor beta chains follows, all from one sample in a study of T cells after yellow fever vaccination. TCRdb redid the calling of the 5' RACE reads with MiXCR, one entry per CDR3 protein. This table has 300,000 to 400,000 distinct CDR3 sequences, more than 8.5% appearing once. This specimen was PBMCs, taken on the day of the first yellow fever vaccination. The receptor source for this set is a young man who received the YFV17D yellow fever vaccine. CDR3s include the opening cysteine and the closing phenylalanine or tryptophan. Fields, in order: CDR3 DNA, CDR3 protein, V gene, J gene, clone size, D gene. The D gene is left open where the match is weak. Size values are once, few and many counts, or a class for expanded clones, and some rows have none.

CDR3nt: TGTGCCAGCAGCTTGCCGGGACAGTTAACCTATGGCTACACCTTC; CDR3aa: CASSLPGQLTYGYTF; v_gene: TRBV5-6; j_gene: TRBJ1-2; abundance: medium-sized; d_gene: TRBD1
CDR3nt: TGTGCCTGGAGTGTCCAGGACTCCTACGAGCAGTACTTC; CDR3aa: CAWSVQDSYEQYF; v_gene: TRBV30; j_gene: TRBJ2-7; abundance: few; d_gene: NA
CDR3nt: TGCAGTGCTATCGGGCTAGCGGGGGTGGATACGCAGTATTTT; CDR3aa: CSAIGLAGVDTQYF; v_gene: TRBV20-1; j_gene: TRBJ2-3; abundance: few; d_gene: TRBD2
CDR3nt: TGTGCCAGCAGTTTAGGACTAGCTAGGTATGAGCAGTTCTTC; CDR3aa: CASSLGLARYEQFF; v_gene: TRBV12-3/TRBV12-4; j_gene: TRBJ2-1; abundance: NA; d_gene: TRBD2
CDR3nt: TGTGCCAGCAGTTTTGGGCAGGAGAATCAGCCCCAGCATTTT; CDR3aa: CASSFGQENQPQHF; v_gene: TRBV12-3/TRBV12-4; j_gene: TRBJ1-5; abundance: few; d_gene: NA
CDR3nt: TGTGCCAGCAGCCATTTGGGCCCCGGGACGGTGAATCAGCCCCAGCATTTT; CDR3aa: CASSHLGPGTVNQPQHF; v_gene: TRBV6-1; j_gene: TRBJ1-5; abundance: few; d_gene: NA
CDR3nt: TGCAGTGCCAAAGCCGGGACCTACTACAATGAGCAGTTCTTC; CDR3aa: CSAKAGTYYNEQFF; v_gene: TRBV20-1; j_gene: TRBJ2-1; abundance: few; d_gene: NA
CDR3nt: TGCAGTGCTCAACCTGACCCCCCTTCAGGCTCCTACGAGCAGTACTTC; CDR3aa: CSAQPDPPSGSYEQYF; v_gene: TRBV20-1; j_gene: TRBJ2-7; abundance: NA; d_gene: NA
CDR3nt: TGCGCCAGCAGCCAAGCTGGCCTAGCGGGGGGTACCGGGGAGCTGTTTTTT; CDR3aa: CASSQAGLAGGTGELFF; v_gene: TRBV4-1; j_gene: TRBJ2-2; abundance: NA; d_gene: TRBD2
CDR3nt: TGCGCCAGCAGCGAGGGACAGCTTTCTGGAAACACCATATATTTT; CDR3aa: CASSEGQLSGNTIYF; v_gene: TRBV5-1; j_gene: TRBJ1-3; abundance: many; d_gene: TRBD1
CDR3nt: TGTGCCAGCAGTTTCATGGCTAACTATGGCTACACCTTC; CDR3aa: CASSFMANYGYTF; v_gene: TRBV12-3/TRBV12-4; j_gene: TRBJ1-2; abundance: many; d_gene: NA
CDR3nt: TGCGCCAGCAGCCAAGATGAGTACACAGATACGCAGTATTTT; CDR3aa: CASSQDEYTDTQYF; v_gene: TRBV4-3; j_gene: TRBJ2-3; abundance: few; d_gene: NA
CDR3nt: TGTGCCAGTAGTATCCAGGGTGCCTACAATGAGCAGTTCTTC; CDR3aa: CASSIQGAYNEQFF; v_gene: TRBV19; j_gene: TRBJ2-1; abundance: few; d_gene: NA
CDR3nt: TGTGCCAGCAGCCTTGACAGGTCCCAAGAGACCCAGTACTTC; CDR3aa: CASSLDRSQETQYF; v_gene: TRBV9; j_gene: TRBJ2-5; abundance: few; d_gene: NA
CDR3nt: TGCGCCAGCAGCTTGGAGGGGCCGGACACTGAAGCTTTCTTT; CDR3aa: CASSLEGPDTEAFF; v_gene: TRBV5-1; j_gene: TRBJ1-1; abundance: NA; d_gene: NA
CDR3nt: TGTGCCACCAGTCAGGGGAGCTCCTACAATGAGCAGTTCTTC; CDR3aa: CATSQGSSYNEQFF; v_gene: TRBV24-1; j_gene: TRBJ2-1; abundance: few; d_gene: NA